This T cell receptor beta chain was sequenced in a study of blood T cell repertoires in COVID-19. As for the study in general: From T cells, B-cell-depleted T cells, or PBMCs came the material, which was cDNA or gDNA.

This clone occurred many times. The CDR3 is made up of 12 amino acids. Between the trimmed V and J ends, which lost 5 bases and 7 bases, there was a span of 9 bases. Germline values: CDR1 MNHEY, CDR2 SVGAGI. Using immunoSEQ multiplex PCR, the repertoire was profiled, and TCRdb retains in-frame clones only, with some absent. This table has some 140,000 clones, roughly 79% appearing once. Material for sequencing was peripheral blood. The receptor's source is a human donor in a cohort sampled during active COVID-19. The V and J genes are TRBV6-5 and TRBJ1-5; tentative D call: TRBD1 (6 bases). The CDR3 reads CASSQQGQPQHF. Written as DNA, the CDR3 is TGTGCCAGCAGTCAACAGGGCCAGCCCCAGCATTTT.